This T cell receptor (beta chain) was recovered during a study of blood T cells in healthy people across ages. CDR3 size: 15 residues. Trimming cost V 4 bases and J 5 bases; bases outside gene matches: 8. CDR1 is SGHDN and CDR2 is FVKESK in the germline V gene. This clonotype was detected a few times. Primed by a sample-barcoded 5' primer and a J-beta primer mix, a second PCR proceeded for about 7 to 11 cycles. With 12 random nucleotides, a template-switch adaptor tagged each individual cDNA molecule. Every sample returned 2.5 million or more CDR3-containing paired-end reads. TCRdb ran MiXCR on the 5' RACE reads and lists one entry per CDR3 protein. The sample contains about 760,000 distinct CDR3 sequences, 20% to 30% of which appear only once. This same sample was also taken into another study, of T cells of mothers and their children.

The sequenced sample consisted of blood. The J gene is TRBJ2-5, the V gene TRBV14; 9 nucleotides match TRBD2. This TCR derives from a boy younger than 18 in good health. This CDR3 reads CASSRVAGALETQYF. In nucleotides, the CDR3 is TGTGCCAGCAGCCGGGTAGCGGGGGCATTGGAGACCCAGTACTTC.